This TCR beta chain comes out of a study of blood T cells in healthy people across ages (dated by TCRdb to 2014 to 2015). Study-level background: Template switching captured roughly one uniquely barcoded TCR beta cDNA molecule per two T cells in model experiments. Using deep sequencing normalized with unique cDNA molecular identifiers, the study measured how TCR beta repertoire diversity changes with age. The donors were divided into four age groups: young (average about 16 years), middle-aged (about 39), aged (around 67) and long-lived (82). To avoid experimental bias, donors of different ages were distributed randomly across sequencing lanes. Using the same blood draw, the study looked at two additional independent replicas of 1 million unique cDNA reads for two donors, one aged 18 to 30 and the other aged 80 or older. The paper's findings and limits, for the study overall: The CMV infection status of donors was not known, potentially confounding age-related changes in expanded clonotypes. Compared with the aged group, the long-lived group had more naive CD4+ T cells, fewer expanded clones and increased TCR diversity, suggesting age selection. Because profiling used bulk unsorted PBMCs, naive and antigen-experienced compartments could not be compared conclusively. Estimates of total diversity from one million sequenced T cells were regarded as lower bounds and underestimates. A strong correlation was found between observed TCR beta diversity and the percentage of naive T cells measured by flow cytometry. As age increased, observed TCR beta diversity per million T cells dropped in a roughly linear way, and a significant reduction was already evident by age 40.

To note about this clonotype: The clone's antigen remains unknown. No qualities accompany the bases; no much larger clone lies one base away.

V trim: 5 bases; J trim: 7 bases; unmatched bases: 17. The CDR3 runs 17 residues from the cysteine to the phenylalanine. Only CDR3 DNA remains: 51 bases, in frame from the first base. The germline V gene gives CDR1 as SGHAT and CDR2 as FQNNGV. Library preparation used 5' RACE. Sequenced using an Illumina HiSeq 2500. A second PCR of about 6 to 11 cycles was run with a J-beta primer mix and a sample-barcoded 5' primer. Each TCR beta cDNA molecule received a unique molecular identifier from a template-switch 5' adaptor carrying 12 random nucleotides. Each sample yielded at least 3 million CDR3-containing paired-end reads. The Mint cDNA synthesis kit, primed by a TRBC-specific oligonucleotide, was used to synthesize first-strand cDNA from all RNA. All cDNA was treated with uracil-DNA glycosylase and then went through a first 18-cycle PCR with the universal primers M1SS and BC2_uni_R. Per the source publication's procedure: For normalization, 1 million high-quality reads were randomly selected from each sample, with every read carrying a distinct molecular identifier. Instead of being binned into consensus sequences, reads that shared molecular identifiers were thrown out. MiTCR, set to a Q25 quality threshold and the strictest error-elimination algorithm, was used for CDR3 identification, clonotype clustering and error correction. Lower-bound total TCR beta diversity was estimated with a nonparametric unseen species model using Euler transformation. The raw public data were reprocessed by TCRdb itself: fastp quality trimming at Q25, MiXCR clonotype calling, in-frame beta chains only. Rows with one shared CDR3 protein collapse into an entry with the most common genes and DNA. The V and J calls come from TCRdb's annotation, not from the publication. In all, the sample holds about 640,000 distinct CDR3 sequences, and around 54% of those were seen once. Approximately 37% of the sample is in the top ten clones.

Systemically healthy Caucasian individuals from Russia, 39 in total and aged about 6 to 95 years, were included as donors. Around 10 milliliters of peripheral blood were collected from each donor into EDTA-treated Vacutainer tubes. PBMCs were isolated by Ficoll-Paque density-gradient centrifugation, with at least 6 million obtained per sample. Total RNA was extracted from PBMCs with Trizol reagent, with at least 5 micrograms obtained per sample. For every donor, an aliquot of PBMCs went through flow cytometry to measure the percentages of naive CD45RAhigh/CD27high T cells. The sequence links TRBV11-2 to TRBJ2-1; 7 junctional bases match TRBD1. Material: blood. The TCR comes from a man aged 55 to 70 in good health. The CDR3 is CASSPRGQSSGGNEQFF. At the DNA level, the sequence is TGTGCCAGCAGCCCTAGGGGACAGTCAAGTGGTGGAAATGAGCAGTTCTTC.